Following are 3 T cell receptor beta chains from one sample sequenced in a study of T cells after yellow fever vaccination. One entry per CDR3 protein results from TCRdb running MiXCR on the 5' RACE reads. The sample lists about 330,000 distinct CDR3 sequences, 8% to 9.5% occurring once. This sample comprised PBMCs, obtained more than 40 days after the first yellow fever vaccination. The receptor source for this set is a man between 18 and 35 years old who received the YFV17D yellow fever vaccine.

The table lists this clonotype with a few counts. The chain joins TRBV13 to TRBJ1-2; no clear D. Germline V gene sequence: CDR1 PRHDT, CDR2 FYEKMQ (reference sequence). V was clipped by 6 bases and J by 4 bases, with 18 bases between them. There are 15 residues in the CDR3. CDR3 nucleotides: TGTGCCAGCAGTCCCGCGGGGAGTCCCGGCTATGGCTACACCTTC. Translation gives CASSPAGSPGYGYTF.

This clonotype was detected a few times. The chain has TRBV2 and TRBJ2-7; 10 positions match TRBD2. After removal of 1 base from V and 6 bases from J, the junction contained 6 bases not matched to a gene. Germline V gene sequence: CDR1 SNHLY, CDR2 FYNNEI. This CDR3 is built from 15 residues. This CDR3 reads CASSEDPAGGREQYF. The CDR3 DNA is TGTGCCAGCAGTGAAGACCCAGCGGGGGGGCGCGAGCAGTACTTC.

J is TRBJ2-2 and V is TRBV6-1, with D uncertain. The CDR3 consists of 14 residues. The V end was cut by 7 bases, the J end by 4 bases, with 13 bases between. CDR1 MNHNS and CDR2 SASEGT come from the germline V gene. The DNA of the CDR3 is TGTGCCAGCACCCCTATTTCGGGCACCGGGGAGCTGTTTTTT. Protein sequence: CASTPISGTGELFF.